Many counts were recorded for the clone carrying this T cell receptor (beta chain). Its specificity is not known. The data originate from a study of T-cell memory formation after mild COVID-19. General study points: While clones contracting from day 15 to 85 were balanced between CD4 and CD8, later expanders leaned CD4+.

Looked up from germline, CDR1 is SGHRS and CDR2 is YFSETQ. The V segment lost 5 bases and the J segment 2 bases; nucleotides outside the gene matches: 17. The CDR3 totals 19 residues. TCRdb analysed the 5' RACE reads with MiXCR anew, one entry per CDR3 protein. This table has 150,000 to 200,000 distinct CDR3 sequences, 16% appearing once. This sequence was found in an adult woman who had mild COVID-19 (a few samples of this study predate the infection). Cell type and time point are not known. The chain recombines TRBV5-1 with TRBJ2-3; TRBD2 aligns across 10 bases. The sequencing sample was made of PBMCs or a T cell subset sorted from them (not recorded which). Here the CDR3 DNA reads TGCGCCAGCAGTCCTACTTCTACTAGCGGGGCCTCTGTCACAGATACGCAGTATTTT. It translates to CASSPTSTSGASVTDTQYF.